One and the same sample provided the 24 T cell receptor beta chains below, sequenced in a study of blood T cell repertoires in COVID-19. This table comes from immunoSEQ multiplex PCR, and its TCRdb copy is limited to in-frame clones, with some not included. The top ten hold nearly 25% of the sample, which has about 95,000 clones, approximately 84% seen once. Sequencing was performed on peripheral blood. These receptors all stem from a human donor in a cohort sampled during active COVID-19.

The chain couples TRBV3-1 (or the pseudogene TRBV3-2) to TRBJ1-1, with no clear D. Germline V gives CDR1 LGHDT, CDR2 YNNKEL (reference sequence). V was pared by 6 bases and J by 1 base, with 9 bases between. CDR3 size: 13 residues. The CDR3 here is CASRNTPNTEAFF. CDR3 nucleotides: TGTGCCAGCAGAAACACACCGAACACTGAAGCTTTCTTT.

The V call is TRBV12-3 or TRBV12-4, the J call TRBJ1-2, with TRBD1 as a possible D gene (6 bases). This CDR3 has 13 amino acids. The V end lost 6 bases, the J end lost 3 bases, and 11 bases lay between the germline ends. The DNA for the CDR3 is TGTGCCAGCAGCAGAAACAGGGACTATGGCTACACCTTC. Protein sequence: CASSRNRDYGYTF.

The chain couples TRBV19 to TRBJ2-7, with 7 positions matching TRBD1. Germline CDR1 and CDR2: LNHDA and SQIVND (reference sequence). The length of the CDR3 is 16 residues. V trimming: 4 bases; J trimming: 0 bases; junction bases outside the gene matches: 9. CDR3 in DNA: TGTGCCAGTAGTAACTACGTGACAGGGAGCTCCTACGAGCAGTACTTC. Its translation is CASSNYVTGSSYEQYF.

J is TRBJ1-5 and V is TRBV12-3 or TRBV12-4; D remains ambiguous. The CDR3 is 13 residues long. Trimming stripped 6 bases from V and 9 bases from J, with 15 bases between. The CDR3 region has the DNA TGTGCCAGCAGCTCGACGGAGAATTGGCCCCAGCATTTT. Protein sequence: CASSSTENWPQHF.

The rearrangement links TRBV7-2 to TRBJ2-6; D perhaps matches TRBD1 (6 bases). Germline values: CDR1 SGHTA, CDR2 FQGNSA. There are 16 residues in the CDR3. V lost 4 bases and J lost 3, with 13 bases in between. The CDR3 reads CASSSAGVYGANVLTF. CDR3 in DNA: TGTGCCAGCAGCTCGGCAGGGGTATATGGGGCCAACGTCCTGACTTTC.

Comments on this clone: One end of the junction fails to match germline, which may point to a read error. The chain employs TRBV10-2 and TRBJ2-3; a weak D match, TRBD2 (7 bases). The CDR3 sequence is 15 residues long. Germline assignment: CDR1 WSHSY and CDR2 SAAADI. The CDR3 protein is CAGSGGGGRTDTQYF. The CDR3 DNA sequence: TGCGCCGGCAGTGGAGGGGGGGGCCGCACAGATACGCAGTATTTT.

The rearrangement joins TRBV11-3 to TRBJ2-7; perhaps TRBD1 as D (6 bases). The V and J ends lost 3 bases and 6 bases respectively, with 21 bases between them. The CDR3 is 16 residues long. Germline V gene data show CDR1 as SGHNT and CDR2 as YENEEA. CDR3 residues: CASSLGSQGTLGEQYF. In DNA, the CDR3 is TGTGCCAGCAGCTTGGGGTCGCAGGGGACACTGGGCGAGCAGTACTTC. The whole variable domain, filled in from reference TRBV11-3 and TRBJ2-7, reads EAGVVQSPRYKIIEKKQPVAFWCNPISGHNTLYWYLQNLGQGPELLIRYENEEAVDDSQLPKDRFSAERLKGVDSTLKIQPAELGDSAVYLCASSLGSQGTLGEQYFGPGTRLTVT.

This chain joins TRBV7-9 and TRBJ1-1, with a possible D match to TRBD1 (5 bases). Germline V gene data show CDR1 as SEHNR and CDR2 as FQNEAQ (reference sequence). The CDR3 runs to 13 residues. Trimming took 7 bases from V and 4 from J, leaving 13 bases between them. The CDR3 DNA sequence: TGTGCCAGCACCATGCCAGGGCCCACTGAAGCTTTCTTT. It codes for CASTMPGPTEAFF.

The V call is TRBV6-4, the J call TRBJ1-1; the D is unclear. With 0 bases removed from V and 4 bases from J, the gap between germline ends came to 9 bases. CDR3 length: 14 residues. CDR1 MRHNA and CDR2 SNTAGT come from the germline V gene. The CDR3 bases are TGTGCCAGCAGTGACTCCGTGGGGAGCACTGAAGCTTTCTTT. Translation: CASSDSVGSTEAFF.

The rearrangement joins TRBV11-2 to TRBJ1-1, with 12 bases fitting TRBD1. With V trimmed by 1 base and J by 4 bases, 10 bases remained unmatched. The CDR3 runs to 18 residues. Germline V gene sequence: CDR1 SGHAT, CDR2 FQNNGV. The CDR3 region has the DNA TGTGCCAGCAGCTTAGTTCCGGGACAGGGGGCGATTTTCACTGAAGCTTTCTTT. Translation: CASSLVPGQGAIFTEAFF.

V gene TRBV18 combines with J gene TRBJ2-7; 9 bases agree with TRBD1. The junction had 10 bases not matched to a gene; V was cut back by 5 bases and J by 5 bases. This CDR3 region has 15 residues. Germline V gene sequence: CDR1 KGHSH, CDR2 LQKENI. CDR3 loop: CASSGPGQGGHEQYF. The DNA of the CDR3 is TGTGCCAGCTCAGGACCGGGACAGGGAGGCCACGAGCAGTACTTC.

The rearrangement links TRBV6-2 or TRBV6-3 to TRBJ1-3; possibly TRBD1 for D (6 bases). V was pared by 5 bases and J by 2 bases, with 13 bases between. Germline V gene data show CDR1 as MNHEY and CDR2 as SVGEGT. The CDR3 totals 15 residues. The CDR3 nucleotides read TGTGCCAGCAGTACACAAGGGACAACTGGAAACACCATATATTTT. It translates to CASSTQGTTGNTIYF.

V gene TRBV7-8 combines with J gene TRBJ2-2; D perhaps matches TRBD1 (6 bases). The CDR3 is made up of 16 amino acids. Germline V gene lookup returns CDR1 SGHVS and CDR2 FQNEAQ. V was pared by 3 bases and J by 1 base, with 12 bases between. The CDR3 here is CASSLTGGQNTGELFF. CDR3 sequence (DNA): TGTGCCAGCAGCTTGACAGGTGGACAGAACACCGGGGAGCTGTTTTTT. The whole variable domain, filled in from reference TRBV7-8 and TRBJ2-2, reads GAGVSQSPRYKVAKRGQDVALRCDPISGHVSLFWYQQALGQGPEFLTYFQNEAQLDKSGLPSDRFFAERPEGSVSTLKIQRTQQEDSAVYLCASSLTGGQNTGELFFGEGSRLTVL.

The chain joins TRBV5-1 to TRBJ1-1; 7 bases match TRBD1. The CDR3 has 15 residues. CDR1 and CDR2 from the germline V gene are SGHRS and YFSETQ. V trimming: 7 bases; J trimming: 5 bases; junction bases outside the gene matches: 14. CDR3 nucleotide sequence: TGCGCCAGCTGTCCGGGACAGTGGTCGGGAACTGAAGCTTTCTTT. Residues: CASCPGQWSGTEAFF.

The V gene is TRBV5-1, the J gene TRBJ2-2, with D maybe TRBD1 (5 bases). Germline CDR1 reads SGHRS; CDR2 reads YFSETQ. The CDR3 is 14 amino acids. V lost 3 bases to trimming and J lost 4 bases, with 10 bases between them. CDR3 bases: TGCGCCAGCAGCTCTCAGGGTGCCACCGGGGAGCTGTTTTTT. Its translation: CASSSQGATGELFF.

V and J are TRBV29-1 and TRBJ2-7, with 8 bases that match TRBD2. After removal of 4 bases from V and 3 bases from J, the junction contained 5 bases not matched to a gene. The CDR3 is 13 amino acids. Germline V gives CDR1 SQVTM, CDR2 ANQGSEA. The CDR3 coding sequence is TGCAGCGTTGCGCAGCGGGAGAACTACGAGCAGTACTTC. This codes for CSVAQRENYEQYF.

The chain employs TRBV7-9 and TRBJ2-2; no firm D call. Germline-derived CDR1 and CDR2 are SEHNR and FQNEAQ (reference sequence). The CDR3 is 12 residues long. Trimming shortened V by 6 bases and J by 1 base, and 3 bases separated the two germline ends. The CDR3 protein is CASSKNTGELFF. CDR3 sequence (DNA): TGTGCCAGCAGTAAGAACACCGGGGAGCTGTTTTTT.

The rearrangement joins TRBV19 to TRBJ1-5; maybe TRBD1 (6 bases). Germline assignment: CDR1 LNHDA and CDR2 SQIVND (reference sequence). This CDR3 is 16 amino acids long. Trimming shortened V by 1 base and J by 4 bases, and 14 bases separated the two germline ends. The CDR3: CASSIAPGHNNQPQHF. DNA of the CDR3: TGTGCCAGTAGTATAGCTCCGGGACACAATAATCAGCCCCAGCATTTT.

This chain joins TRBV6-5 and TRBJ1-5, with 7 bases that match TRBD1. CDR1 and CDR2 (germline): MNHEY, SVGAGI. Trimming removed 5 bases from V and 6 bases from J; junction bases left unmatched: 7. The CDR3 runs 14 residues. The CDR3 DNA reads TGTGCCAGCAGTCAACAGGGGATGGGTCAGCCCCAGCATTTT. It yields the protein CASSQQGMGQPQHF.

The rearrangement joins TRBV2 to TRBJ1-4; no clear D gene. This CDR3 has 16 amino acids. The V gene lost 2 bases and the J gene lost 0 bases, with 10 bases spanning the gap. Germline V gives CDR1 SNHLY, CDR2 FYNNEI. The CDR3 protein is CASSERQATTNEKLFF. CDR3 DNA: TGTGCCAGCAGTGAAAGGCAGGCGACAACTAATGAAAAACTGTTTTTT.

The J gene is TRBJ2-1, the V gene TRBV7-3, with 8 bases lining up with TRBD2. The CDR3 extends over 17 amino acids. Germline V gene sequence: CDR1 SGHTA, CDR2 FQGTGA. J lost 9 bases, V lost 5 bases, and 18 bases had no gene match. The CDR3 region has the DNA TGTGCCAGCAGCACCCAACCAACTAGCGGTTCTTTGGGTGAGCAGTTCTTC. Its translation is CASSTQPTSGSLGEQFF.

CDR3 loop: CASSRGLAGLTDTQYF. CDR3 bases: TGTGCCAGCAGCCGCGGACTAGCGGGATTGACAGATACGCAGTATTTT. This chain uses TRBV7-9 with TRBJ2-3, with 12 bases aligning to TRBD2. V dropped 5 bases and J dropped 3; count of bases not matched to a gene: 6. The CDR3 totals 16 residues. Per the germline V gene, CDR1 is SEHNR and CDR2 is FQNEAQ (reference sequence). Full variable domain (missing parts from reference TRBV7-9 and TRBJ2-3): DTGVSQNPRHKITKRGQNVTFRCDPISEHNRLYWYRQTLGQGPEFLTYFQNEAQLEKSRLLSDRFSAERPKGSFSTLEIQRTEQGDSAMYLCASSRGLAGLTDTQYFGPGTRLTVL.

With respect to this clone: Other nucleotide sequences in the sample specify the same CDR3. The chain joins TRBV19 to TRBJ1-5, with 8 positions matching TRBD1. Germline trimming cut 3 bases from V and 1 base from J; bases unmatched to any gene: 5. The CDR3 runs 16 residues. Germline V gives CDR1 LNHDA, CDR2 SQIVND (reference sequence). The CDR3 nucleotides are TGTGCCAGTAGTATCGACAGGGGTCTGAGCAATCAGCCCCAGCATTTT. Translated, it gives CASSIDRGLSNQPQHF.

To note about this clone: In the same sample, other DNA sequences code for this CDR3. The rearrangement uses TRBV20-1 and TRBJ1-1; D is perhaps TRBD1 (5 bases). Germline V gene data show CDR1 as DFQATT and CDR2 as SNEGSKA (reference sequence). The CDR3 length is 11 residues. V shed 3 bases and J shed 4 bases, with 6 bases lying between them. The CDR3, as DNA: TGCAGTGCTAGTCAGGGCACTGAAGCTTTCTTT. Translation gives CSASQGTEAFF.